This TCR beta chain was identified in a study of shared clonotypes between healthy human individuals. Whole-study findings and limits: About 5% of naive CD4 clonotypes were shared across four donors.

TCRdb keeps only in-frame clones here, not all; method: immunoSEQ multiplex PCR. The sample gives approximately 350,000 clones, 90% to 98% of which show up once; about 0.34% is in the top ten. About this clone itself: As yet, its antigen is unknown.

The CDR3 runs to 15 residues. In germline, CDR1 is SEHNR, CDR2 FQNEAQ (reference sequence). V was clipped by 5 bases and J by 6 bases; unmatched bases: 6. Sequencing was carried out using memory CD8+ T cells sorted from blood. As to subset: CD45RO+ cells pooled with CCR7-negative TemRA cells. The V and J genes are TRBV7-9 and TRBJ2-1, with 11 bases that match TRBD2. This receptor was taken from a man between 25 and 39 years old in good health. In DNA, the CDR3 is TGTGCCAGCAGCCCTTTAGCGGGAGGGATCAATGAGCAGTTCTTC. Translation gives CASSPLAGGINEQFF.